This entry lists 9 T cell receptor beta chains sequenced from one sample in a study of T cells in Graves' hyperthyroidism and ophthalmopathy. Amplified TCR beta CDR3 regions came from RNA transcripts. The HTBI set primed first-round TCR CDR3 RT-PCR. TCRdb passed the multiplex PCR reads through MiXCR, listing each CDR3 protein once. The sample includes 300,000 to 450,000 distinct CDR3 sequences, about 12% of them seen just once. Sample: blood. All receptors come from a woman aged 18 to 35 with Graves' hyperthyroidism.

The rearrangement uses TRBV6-1 and TRBJ2-6; 9 bases fit TRBD1. V dropped 11 bases and J dropped 1; count of bases not matched to a gene: 9. Germline V gives CDR1 MNHNS, CDR2 SASEGT. The CDR3 extends over 16 amino acids. The CDR3 DNA reads as TGTGCCGCAAGGGGACAGGGCTCTTCTGGGGCCAACGTCCTGACTTTC. Protein product: CAARGQGSSGANVLTF.

This clonotype was counted at least ten times. The CDR3 nucleotides read TGTGCCAGCAGTGGCTCGCGGACGCCTGGACGTGAGCAGTTCTTC. It specifies CASSGSRTPGREQFF. The chain combines TRBV6-1 with TRBJ2-1; unclear D gene. This CDR3 has 15 residues. Germline values: CDR1 MNHNS, CDR2 SASEGT. Trimming removed 4 bases at V and 9 bases at J, with 19 bases between.

This clonotype was recorded many times. The chain links TRBV20-1 to TRBJ2-3; 9 bases match TRBD1. CDR3 size: 14 residues. Germline V gives CDR1 DFQATT, CDR2 SNEGSKA (reference sequence). J gave up 1 base and V 6 bases, and 5 bases lay outside the gene matches. The CDR3 sequence: CSAEDRGGTDTQYF. The CDR3 DNA reads as TGCAGTGCCGAGGACAGGGGTGGCACAGATACGCAGTATTTT.

The chain combines TRBV7-2 with TRBJ1-3, with TRBD1 as a possible D gene (6 bases). The CDR3 extends over 17 amino acids. Germline lookup yields CDR1 SGHTA and CDR2 FQGNSA. V was trimmed by 5 bases and J by 0 bases, leaving 17 bases between them. The CDR3 sequence is CASSPSAGTHSGNTIYF. The CDR3 DNA reads as TGTGCCAGCAGCCCCTCTGCCGGGACACACTCTGGAAACACCATATATTTT.

This clonotype showed up many times. The junction and the germline gene differ at one end; a read error may be behind it. This chain links TRBV12-3 or TRBV12-4 with TRBJ1-4; TRBD1 might be the D (5 bases). The CDR3 has 14 residues. DNA for the CDR3: TGTGCCAGCGGTTTAAGGGGTGATGGTGAAAAACTGTTTTTT. It codes for CASGLRGDGEKLFF.

This clonotype has ten or more counts. This sequence joins TRBV6-1 and TRBJ1-2, with D possibly TRBD1 on 5 matching bases. The CDR3 totals 14 residues. Trimming removed 7 bases from V and 4 bases from J, with 16 bases in between. CDR1 MNHNS and CDR2 SASEGT come from the germline V gene. The CDR3 bases are TGTGCCAGCACCTCTGGGGCACAGGCCTATGGCTACACCTTC. Translation: CASTSGAQAYGYTF.

The sample holds a few counts of this clonotype. CDR3 protein: CASSLVVGGAQETQYF. CDR3 coding DNA: TGTGCCAGCAGCTTAGTAGTCGGGGGGGCCCAAGAGACCCAGTACTTC. This chain uses TRBV7-2 with TRBJ2-5; 8 positions agree with TRBD2. Germline trimming cut 1 base from V and 1 base from J; bases unmatched to any gene: 5. The CDR3 spans 16 residues. Germline values: CDR1 SGHTA, CDR2 FQGNSA.

In this sample, this clonotype turned up many times. The CDR3 DNA follows: TGTGCCAGCAGTTACGGGCCCGGGGTTTCCGACACTGAAGCTTTCTTT. This sequence encodes CASSYGPGVSDTEAFF. The chain is built from TRBV6-5 and TRBJ1-1; D gene ambiguous. CDR1 is MNHEY and CDR2 is SVGAGI in the germline V gene. Deletions cut 2 bases from V and 3 bases from J, with 16 bases between. The CDR3 runs 16 residues.

This clonotype was observed many times. The J gene is TRBJ1-5, the V gene TRBV28, with D perhaps matching TRBD1 (6 bases). Trimming removed 6 bases at V and 9 bases at J, with 21 bases between. Germline CDR1 MDHEN, CDR2 SYDVKM. The CDR3 consists of 15 residues. The CDR3 protein is CASSSLGGRIGPQHF. As DNA, the CDR3 is TGTGCCAGCAGCTCTCTAGGGGGGCGCATAGGGCCCCAGCATTTT.